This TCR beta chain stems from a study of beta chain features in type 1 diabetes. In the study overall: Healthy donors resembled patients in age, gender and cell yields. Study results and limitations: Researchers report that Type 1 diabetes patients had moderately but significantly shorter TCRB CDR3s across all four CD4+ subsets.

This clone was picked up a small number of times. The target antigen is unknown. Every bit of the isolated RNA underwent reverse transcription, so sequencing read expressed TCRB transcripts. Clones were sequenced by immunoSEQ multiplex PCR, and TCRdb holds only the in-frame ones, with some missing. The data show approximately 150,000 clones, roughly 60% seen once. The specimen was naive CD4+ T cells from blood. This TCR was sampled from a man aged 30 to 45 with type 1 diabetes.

CDR3 nucleotide sequence: TGCAGCGTTGAACCCCTTCCGGGGGTCAAGCGAACAGATACGCAGTATTTT. Protein sequence: CSVEPLPGVKRTDTQYF. The V call is TRBV29-1, the J call TRBJ2-3, with D possibly TRBD2 on 6 matching bases. Trimming shortened V by 2 bases and J by 3 bases, and 21 bases separated the two germline ends. CDR3 length: 17 amino acids. Germline loops: CDR1 SQVTM, CDR2 ANQGSEA.